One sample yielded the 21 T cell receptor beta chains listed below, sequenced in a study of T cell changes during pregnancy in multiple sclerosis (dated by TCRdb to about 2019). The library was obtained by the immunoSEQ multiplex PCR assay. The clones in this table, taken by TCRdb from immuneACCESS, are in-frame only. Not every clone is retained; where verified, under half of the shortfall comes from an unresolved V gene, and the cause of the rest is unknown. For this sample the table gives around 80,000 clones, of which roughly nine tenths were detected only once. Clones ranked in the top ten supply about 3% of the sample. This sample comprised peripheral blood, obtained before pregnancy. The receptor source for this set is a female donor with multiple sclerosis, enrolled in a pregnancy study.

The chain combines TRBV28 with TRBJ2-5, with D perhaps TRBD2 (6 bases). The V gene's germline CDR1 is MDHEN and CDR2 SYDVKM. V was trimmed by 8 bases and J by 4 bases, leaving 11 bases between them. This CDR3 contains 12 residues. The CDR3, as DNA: TGTGCCAGCCGGGAGTTCCCAGAGACCCAGTACTTC. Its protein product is CASREFPETQYF. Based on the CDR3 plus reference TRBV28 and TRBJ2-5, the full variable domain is DVKVTQSSRYLVKRTGEKVFLECVQDMDHENMFWYRQDPGLGLRLIYFSYDVKMKEKGDIPEGYSVSREKKERFSLILESASTNQTSMYLCASREFPETQYFGPGTRLLVL.

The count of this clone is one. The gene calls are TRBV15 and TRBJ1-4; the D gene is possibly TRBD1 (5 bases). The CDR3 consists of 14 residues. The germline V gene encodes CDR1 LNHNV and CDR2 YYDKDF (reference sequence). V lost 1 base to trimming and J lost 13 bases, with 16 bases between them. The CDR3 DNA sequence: TGTGCCACCAGCAGAGTGGCAGGGTACGAGAGACTGTTTTTT. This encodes CATSRVAGYERLFF. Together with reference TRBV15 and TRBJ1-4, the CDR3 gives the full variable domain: DAMVIQNPRYQVTQFGKPVTLSCSQTLNHNVMYWYQQKSSQAPKLLFHYYDKDFNNEADTPDNFQSRRPNTSFCFLDIRSPGLGDTAMYLCATSRVAGYERLFFGSGTQLSVL.

The CDR3 protein is CASSGRRDGGETQYF. The CDR3 region has the DNA TGTGCCAGCAGTGGAAGACGGGACGGGGGGGAGACCCAGTACTTC. This rearrangement joins TRBV27 to TRBJ2-5; 7 nucleotides line up with TRBD2. The germline gives CDR1 MNHEY, CDR2 SMNVEV (reference sequence). CDR3 length: 15 residues. V gave up 5 bases and J gave up 5 bases; unmatched junction bases: 11.

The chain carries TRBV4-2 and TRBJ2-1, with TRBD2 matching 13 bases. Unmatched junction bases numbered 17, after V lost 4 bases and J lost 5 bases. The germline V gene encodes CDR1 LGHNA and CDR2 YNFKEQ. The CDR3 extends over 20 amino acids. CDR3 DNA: TGTGCCAGCAGCCCCCTAGCCCCGGGACTAGCGGGAAATGGGCACAATGAGCAGTTCTTC. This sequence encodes CASSPLAPGLAGNGHNEQFF.

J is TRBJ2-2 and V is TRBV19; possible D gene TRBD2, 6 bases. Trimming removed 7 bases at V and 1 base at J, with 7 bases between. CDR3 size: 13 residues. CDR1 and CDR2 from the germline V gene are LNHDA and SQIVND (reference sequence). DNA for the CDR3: TGTGCCAGTACGGGACTGAACACCGGGGAGCTGTTTTTT. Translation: CASTGLNTGELFF. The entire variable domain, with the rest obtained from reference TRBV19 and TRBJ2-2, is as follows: DGGITQSPKYLFRKEGQNVTLSCEQNLNHDAMYWYRQDPGQGLRLIYYSQIVNDFQKGDIAEGYSVSREKKESFPLTVTSAQKNPTAFYLCASTGLNTGELFFGEGSRLTVL.

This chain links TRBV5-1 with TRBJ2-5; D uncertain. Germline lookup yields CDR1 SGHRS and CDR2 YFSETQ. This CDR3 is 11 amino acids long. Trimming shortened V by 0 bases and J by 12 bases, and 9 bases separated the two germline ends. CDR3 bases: TGCGCCAGCAGCTTGGGTATAGAGGAGTACTTC. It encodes CASSLGIEEYF. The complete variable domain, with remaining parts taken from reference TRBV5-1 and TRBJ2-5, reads KAGVTQTPRYLIKTRGQQVTLSCSPISGHRSVSWYQQTPGQGLQFLFEYFSETQRNKGNFPGRFSGRQFSNSRSEMNVSTLELGDSALYLCASSLGIEEYFGPGTRLLVL.

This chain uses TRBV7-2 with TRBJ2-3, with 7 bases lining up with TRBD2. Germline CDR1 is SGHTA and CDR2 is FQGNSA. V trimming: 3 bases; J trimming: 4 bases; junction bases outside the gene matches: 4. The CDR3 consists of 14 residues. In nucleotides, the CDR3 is TGTGCCAGCAGCTTTCGCGGGAGTGCAGATACGCAGTATTTT. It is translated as CASSFRGSADTQYF.

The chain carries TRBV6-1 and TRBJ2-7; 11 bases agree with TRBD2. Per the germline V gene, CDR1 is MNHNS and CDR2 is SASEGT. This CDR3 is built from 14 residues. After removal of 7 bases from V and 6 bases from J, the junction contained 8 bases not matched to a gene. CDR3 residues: CASTLLLAGGEQYF. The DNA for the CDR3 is TGTGCCAGCACCCTTCTGCTAGCGGGAGGCGAGCAGTACTTC.

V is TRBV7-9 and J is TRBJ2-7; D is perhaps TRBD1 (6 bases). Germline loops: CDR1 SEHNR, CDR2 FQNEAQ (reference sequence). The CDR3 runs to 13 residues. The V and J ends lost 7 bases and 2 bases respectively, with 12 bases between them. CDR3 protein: CASMDSATYEQYF. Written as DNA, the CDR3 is TGTGCCAGCATGGACAGCGCAACCTACGAGCAGTACTTC.

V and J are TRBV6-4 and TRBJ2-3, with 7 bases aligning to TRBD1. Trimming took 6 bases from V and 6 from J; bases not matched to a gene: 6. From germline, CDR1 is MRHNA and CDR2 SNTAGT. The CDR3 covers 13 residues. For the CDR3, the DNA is TGTGCCAGCAGAAAGACAGGGTCCGATACGCAGTATTTT. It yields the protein CASRKTGSDTQYF.

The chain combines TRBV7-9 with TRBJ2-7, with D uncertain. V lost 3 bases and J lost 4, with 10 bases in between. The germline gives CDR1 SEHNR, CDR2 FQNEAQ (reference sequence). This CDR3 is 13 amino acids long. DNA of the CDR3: TGTGCCAGCAGCTTTACAGTTTTATACGAGCAGTACTTC. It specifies CASSFTVLYEQYF.

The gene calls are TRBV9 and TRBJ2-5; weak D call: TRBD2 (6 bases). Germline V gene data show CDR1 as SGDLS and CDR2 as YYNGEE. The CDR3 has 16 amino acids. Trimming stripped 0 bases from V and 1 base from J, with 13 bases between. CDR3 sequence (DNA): TGTGCCAGCAGCGTAGCCCTCGAGCGGGTCCAAGAGACCCAGTACTTC. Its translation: CASSVALERVQETQYF.

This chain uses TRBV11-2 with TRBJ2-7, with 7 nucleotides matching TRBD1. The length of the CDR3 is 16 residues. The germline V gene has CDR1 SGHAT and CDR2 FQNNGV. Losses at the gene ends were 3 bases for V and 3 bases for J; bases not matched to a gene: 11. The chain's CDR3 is CASSFRYRGGGYEQYF. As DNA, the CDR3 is TGTGCCAGCAGCTTTAGATACAGGGGTGGGGGCTACGAGCAGTACTTC.

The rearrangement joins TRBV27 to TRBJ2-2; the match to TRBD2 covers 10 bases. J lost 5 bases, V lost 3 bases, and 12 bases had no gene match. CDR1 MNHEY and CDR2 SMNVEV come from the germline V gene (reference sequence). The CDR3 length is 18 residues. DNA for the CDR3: TGTGCCAGCAGTTTTTTCGGAACTAGCGGGATCGGTACCGGGGAGCTGTTTTTT. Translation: CASSFFGTSGIGTGELFF.

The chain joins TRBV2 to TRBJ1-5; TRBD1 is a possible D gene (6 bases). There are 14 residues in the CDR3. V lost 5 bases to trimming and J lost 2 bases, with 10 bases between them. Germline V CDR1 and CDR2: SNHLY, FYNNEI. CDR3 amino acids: CASSQDSGNQPQHF. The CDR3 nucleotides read TGTGCCAGCAGTCAGGACAGCGGCAATCAGCCCCAGCATTTT. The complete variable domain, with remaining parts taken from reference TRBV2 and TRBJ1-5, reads EPEVTQTPSHQVTQMGQEVILRCVPISNHLYFYWYRQILGQKVEFLVSFYNNEISEKSEIFDDQFSVERPDGSNFTLKIRSTKLEDSAMYFCASSQDSGNQPQHFGDGTRLSIL.

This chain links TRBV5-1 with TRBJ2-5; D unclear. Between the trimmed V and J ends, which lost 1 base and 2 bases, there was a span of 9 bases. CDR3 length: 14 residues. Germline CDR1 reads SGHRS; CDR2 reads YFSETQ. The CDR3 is CASSLFSGQETQYF. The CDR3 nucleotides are TGCGCCAGCAGCTTGTTTTCCGGTCAAGAGACCCAGTACTTC.

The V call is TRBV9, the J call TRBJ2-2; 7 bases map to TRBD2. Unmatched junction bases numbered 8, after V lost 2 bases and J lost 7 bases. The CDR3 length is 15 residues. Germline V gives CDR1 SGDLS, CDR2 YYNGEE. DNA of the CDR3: TGTGCCAGCAGCGTCATCGCGGGAGCCGTCGGGGAGCTGTTTTTT. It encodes CASSVIAGAVGELFF.

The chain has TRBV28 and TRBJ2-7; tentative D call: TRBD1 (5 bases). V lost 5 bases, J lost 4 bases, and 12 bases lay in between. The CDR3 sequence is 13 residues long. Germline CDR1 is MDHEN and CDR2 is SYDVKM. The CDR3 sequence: CASSNGQPYEQYF. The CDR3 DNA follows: TGTGCCAGCAGTAACGGACAACCTTACGAGCAGTACTTC.

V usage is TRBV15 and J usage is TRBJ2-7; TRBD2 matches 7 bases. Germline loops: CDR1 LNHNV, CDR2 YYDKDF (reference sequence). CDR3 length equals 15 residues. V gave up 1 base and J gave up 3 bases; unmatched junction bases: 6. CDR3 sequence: CATSRGWEGIYEQYF. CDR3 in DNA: TGTGCCACCAGCAGAGGATGGGAGGGCATCTACGAGCAGTACTTC.

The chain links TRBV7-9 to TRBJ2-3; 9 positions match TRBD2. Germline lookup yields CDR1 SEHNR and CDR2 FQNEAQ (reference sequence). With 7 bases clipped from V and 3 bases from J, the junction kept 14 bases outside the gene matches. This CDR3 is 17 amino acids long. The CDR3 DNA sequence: TGTGCCAGCACAGGGCTAGCGGGAAAAGGGGGAACAGATACGCAGTATTTT. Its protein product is CASTGLAGKGGTDTQYF.

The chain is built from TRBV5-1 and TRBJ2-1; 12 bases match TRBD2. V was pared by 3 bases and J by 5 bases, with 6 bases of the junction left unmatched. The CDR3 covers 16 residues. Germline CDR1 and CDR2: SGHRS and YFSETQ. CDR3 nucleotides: TGCGCCAGCAGCTCCGGACTAGCGGGAAGCAACAATGAGCAGTTCTTC. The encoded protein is CASSSGLAGSNNEQFF.